The clone carrying this T cell receptor beta chain was seen repeatedly, ten times or more. What it binds is not known. Per the germline V gene, CDR1 is MNHEY and CDR2 is SVGAGI. The CDR3 totals 17 residues. V trimming: 2 bases; J trimming: 0 bases; junction bases outside the gene matches: 9. The data were obtained in a study of T-cell reconstitution after alpha-beta-depleted transplantation in children. The library targeted TCRbeta and was prepared with unique molecular identifiers. TCRdb reprocessed the PCR reads with MiXCR, giving one entry per CDR3 protein. The sample records 140,000 or so distinct CDR3 sequences, 7.5% to 9% being singletons. Notes on the study in general: Newly produced T cells mostly accounted for T-cell counts and diversity one year post-transplant. Several hundred expanded graft clones reportedly gave rise to the alpha-beta T cells present about two months after transplant. Some patients showed high day-60 TCRbeta diversity, which derived from surviving recipient T cells and thymic progenitors.

The V call is TRBV6-5, the J call TRBJ2-5, with TRBD1 matching 7 bases. This TCR was recovered from a female patient between 2 and 10 years old who had a stem cell transplant for congenital amegakaryocytic thrombocytopenia, so the T cells may come from the graft donor. Here the sequenced sample was PBMCs, mostly from graft donor cells, taken 180 days after TCRalphabeta/CD19-depleted stem cell transplant. Here the CDR3 DNA reads TGTGCCAGCAGTTACACCTACAGGGGTTGGCACCAAGAGACCCAGTACTTC. Translated, it gives CASSYTYRGWHQETQYF.